This is a list of T cell receptor beta chains from one sample in a study of cytomegalovirus exposure and HLA in healthy donors. Sequencing used immunoSEQ multiplex PCR; TCRdb keeps in-frame clones, though not all of them. The profile shows approximately 59,000 clones, around 93% of them singletons. The sequenced material came from PBMCs. The receptors shown here come from a woman younger than 35 in good health and CMV-seropositive. Each CDR3 is given with its conserved first and last residue. Each record gives: clone size, J gene, D gene, CDR3 length, V gene, CDR3 protein, CDR3 DNA. A D gene is named only where the DNA matches it firmly. Not every row has a clone size; where given, it reads once, few, many or a size class.

NA | TRBJ1-3 | NA | 17 | TRBV11-2 | CASSRDPSGISGNTIYF | TGTGCCAGCAGCCGAGACCCCTCAGGGATCTCTGGAAACACCATATATTTT
NA | TRBJ1-1 | NA | 14 | TRBV7-9 | CASSTSLVNTEAFF | TGTGCCAGCAGCACTAGCCTGGTGAACACTGAAGCTTTCTTT
NA | TRBJ2-1 | TRBD2 | 14 | TRBV4-1 | CASSQTETSVKQFF | TGCGCCAGCAGCCAAACCGAAACTAGCGTAAAGCAGTTCTTC
once | TRBJ1-2 | TRBD1 | 15 | TRBV6-6 | CASTQFWQGANGYTF | TGTGCCAGCACCCAGTTTTGGCAGGGGGCGAATGGCTACACCTTC
NA | TRBJ1-6 | NA | 16 | TRBV4-3 | CASSQDRGSALSPLHF | TGCGCCAGCAGCCAAGATCGGGGTTCAGCGCTCTCACCCCTCCACTTT
NA | TRBJ2-3 | NA | 11 | TRBV25-1 | CASSAGDTQYF | TGTGCCAGCAGTGCGGGGGATACGCAGTATTTT
NA | TRBJ1-6 | NA | 14 | TRBV2 | CASSENALNSPLHF | TGTGCCAGCAGTGAAAACGCGCTGAATTCACCCCTCCACTTT
NA | TRBJ2-2 | NA | 17 | TRBV27 | CASRVLQGPLNTGELFF | TGTGCCAGCAGGGTACTTCAGGGTCCCCTGAACACCGGGGAGCTGTTTTTT
NA | TRBJ2-7 | TRBD1 | 15 | TRBV30 | CAWSEGTGDIYEQYF | TGTGCCTGGAGCGAAGGGACAGGGGACATCTACGAGCAGTACTTC
NA | TRBJ2-7 | TRBD2 | 18 | TRBV7-9 | CASSSTSGGARIGLEQYF | TGTGCCAGCAGCTCTACTAGCGGGGGGGCCCGGATCGGACTCGAGCAGTACTTC
NA | TRBJ2-7 | NA | 12 | TRBV10-2 | CASSDGAYEQYF | TGCGCCAGCAGTGACGGGGCCTACGAGCAGTACTTC
NA | TRBJ2-1 | TRBD1 | 14 | TRBV27 | CASSLSRTGNEQFF | TGTGCCAGCAGTTTATCTAGGACAGGCAATGAGCAGTTCTTC
NA | TRBJ1-6 | NA | 14 | TRBV19 | CASSFSSYNSPLHF | TGTGCCAGTAGTTTCAGCTCCTATAATTCACCCCTCCACTTT
NA | TRBJ2-6 | TRBD1 | 18 | TRBV27 | CASSSLRTGGFGANVLTF | TGTGCCAGCAGTAGCTTGAGGACAGGGGGCTTTGGGGCCAACGTCCTGACTTTC
medium-sized | TRBJ1-5 | TRBD1 | 18 | TRBV28 | CASSLLRDSTYSNQPQHF | TGTGCCAGCAGTTTACTCCGGGACAGCACTTATAGCAATCAGCCCCAGCATTTT
NA | TRBJ2-3 | NA | 18 | TRBV7-8 | CASSLEQGTDPSTDTQYF | TGTGCCAGCAGCTTAGAACAGGGCACTGATCCTAGCACAGATACGCAGTATTTT
NA | TRBJ2-1 | TRBD2 | 15 | TRBV9 | CASSSSGGSYNEQFF | TGTGCCAGCAGCTCCTCGGGGGGGTCCTACAATGAGCAGTTCTTC
NA | TRBJ1-2 | TRBD1 | 13 | TRBV27 | CASSWTGSYGYTF | TGTGCCAGCAGCTGGACAGGGTCCTATGGCTACACCTTC
NA | TRBJ2-5 | TRBD1 | 14 | TRBV7-9 | CASSFDRGRETQYF | TGTGCCAGCAGCTTTGACAGGGGGCGCGAGACCCAGTACTTC
NA | TRBJ1-2 | NA | 14 | TRBV19 | CASSVQGRMRGYTF | TGTGCCAGTAGTGTCCAGGGAAGAATGAGAGGCTACACCTTC
NA | TRBJ2-7 | TRBD2 | 16 | TRBV4-3 | CASSQVSGGAAYEQYF | TGCGCCAGCAGCCAAGTAAGCGGGGGGGCAGCCTACGAGCAGTACTTC
many | TRBJ2-1 | TRBD1 | 15 | TRBV5-4 | CASSLAVLDRGKQFF | TGTGCCAGCAGCTTGGCTGTTTTGGACAGGGGGAAGCAGTTCTTC
NA | TRBJ1-1 | TRBD1 | 15 | TRBV9 | CASSVGTGGNTEAFF | TGTGCCAGCAGCGTAGGGACAGGGGGGAACACTGAAGCTTTCTTT
NA | TRBJ2-7 | TRBD1 | 15 | TRBV2 | CASSSGQRVYEEQYF | TGTGCCAGCAGTTCGGGACAGCGAGTCTATGAAGAGCAGTACTTC
NA | TRBJ2-1 | TRBD2 | 18 | TRBV7-9 | CASSGVAVAGGGRNEQFF | TGTGCCAGCAGCGGGGTTGCAGTAGCGGGGGGAGGTAGAAATGAGCAGTTCTTC
NA | TRBJ1-5 | TRBD1 | 18 | TRBV19 | CASSIRKVQGRGNQPQHF | TGTGCCAGTAGTATCCGGAAGGTACAGGGGCGAGGCAATCAGCCCCAGCATTTT
NA | TRBJ1-2 | TRBD1 | 14 | TRBV6-1 | CASRSGTANYGYTF | TGTGCCAGCAGGTCCGGGACAGCTAACTATGGCTACACCTTC
NA | TRBJ2-7 | NA | 14 | TRBV6-1 | CASTQSGYAYEQYF | TGTGCCAGCACCCAATCAGGGTACGCCTACGAGCAGTACTTC
NA | TRBJ2-2 | NA | 13 | TRBV2 | CARGTPNTGELFF | TGTGCCAGGGGGACACCGAACACCGGGGAGCTGTTTTTT
NA | TRBJ1-1 | TRBD1 | 12 | TRBV6-6 | CASNRGNTEAFF | TGTGCCAGCAACAGGGGGAACACTGAAGCTTTCTTT
NA | TRBJ2-3 | NA | 13 | TRBV9 | CASSVAGRDTQYF | TGTGCCAGCAGCGTGGCGGGCAGAGATACGCAGTATTTT
NA | TRBJ1-2 | NA | 14 | TRBV7-9 | CASSPETAPNGYTF | TGTGCCAGCAGCCCCGAGACAGCCCCTAATGGCTACACCTTC
NA | TRBJ1-2 | NA | 12 | TRBV2 | CASSITNYGYTF | TGTGCCAGCAGTATAACTAACTATGGCTACACCTTC
NA | TRBJ1-2 | TRBD1 | 19 | TRBV9 | CASSPRQGRGVGANYGYTF | TGTGCCAGCAGCCCGCGACAGGGAAGGGGGGTAGGGGCTAACTATGGCTACACCTTC
NA | TRBJ1-5 | TRBD1 | 14 | TRBV27 | CASSLQGANQPQHF | TGTGCCAGCAGTTTACAGGGGGCCAATCAGCCCCAGCATTTT
many | TRBJ2-5 | NA | 14 | TRBV14 | CASSQTRDQETQYF | TGTGCCAGCAGCCAAACCCGGGACCAAGAGACCCAGTACTTC
NA | TRBJ1-4 | NA | 13 | TRBV29-1 | CSVVPDTSGKLFF | TGCAGCGTTGTCCCAGACACGAGCGGAAAACTGTTTTTT
once | TRBJ2-4 | NA | 16 | TRBV10-1 | CASSGPAGLAKNIQYF | TGCGCCAGCAGTGGACCGGCGGGGCTAGCCAAAAACATTCAGTACTTC
NA | TRBJ2-7 | NA | 12 | TRBV7-3 | CASSPGRYEQYF | TGTGCCAGCAGCCCGGGAAGGTACGAGCAGTACTTC
NA | TRBJ2-7 | NA | 14 | TRBV19 | CASSTGGVMGEQYF | TGTGCCAGTAGTACGGGCGGGGTGATGGGTGAGCAGTACTTC
NA | TRBJ2-7 | NA | 11 | TRBV6-6 | CASSYLYEQYF | TGTGCCAGCAGTTACTTATACGAGCAGTACTTC
NA | TRBJ1-5 | NA | 16 | TRBV2 | CASSEAIVNSNQPQHF | TGTGCCAGCAGTGAAGCGATAGTCAATAGCAATCAGCCCCAGCATTTT
NA | TRBJ2-7 | TRBD1 | 13 | TRBV29-1 | CSASGGAVYEQYF | TGCAGCGCCTCAGGGGGCGCGGTATACGAGCAGTACTTC
few | TRBJ2-7 | TRBD1 | 15 | TRBV7-8 | CASSGLGQGAGEQYF | TGTGCCAGCAGCGGCCTCGGACAGGGGGCGGGCGAGCAGTACTTC
NA | TRBJ1-2 | NA | 13 | TRBV2 | CASTGSTVHGYTF | TGTGCCAGCACAGGGTCCACGGTCCATGGCTACACCTTC